This entry lists 26 T cell receptor beta chains sequenced from one sample in a study of CXCR3-negative and CXCR3-positive naive CD8 T cells. Whole-study results and caveats: For CXCR3-positive naive cells, TRB CDR3s were more hydrophobic than those of CXCR3-negative naive cells.

Which antigens these TCRs recognize remains unknown. UMI-labeled TRB cDNA libraries were prepared by 5' RACE. One entry per CDR3 protein, without DNA, is what TCRdb gives after re-calling the 5' RACE reads. The sample holds about 63,000 distinct CDR3 sequences. The source material was naive CXCR3+ CD8+ T cells from blood. Subset: CD45RO-CCR7+CD27+CD95- naive CD8+ T cells expressing CXCR3 (TNR3+). The receptor source for this set is a human donor in good health. Some clones in this sample may be carry-over from other donors' samples.

V usage is TRBV7-9 and J usage is TRBJ2-1. Germline V CDR1 and CDR2: SEHNR, FQNEAQ (reference sequence). The CDR3 length is 14 residues. The CDR3 protein is CASSQIDSSNEQFF.

This clonotype is deemed medium-sized by its frequency. This chain connects TRBV4-2 to TRBJ2-6. CDR1 and CDR2 from the germline V gene are LGHNA and YNFKEQ. CDR3 length: 16 residues. The CDR3 here is CASSQDVDSGANVLTF.

The chain couples TRBV7-8 to TRBJ1-3; there is no DNA to check the TCRdb D call of TRBD1. CDR3 length equals 14 residues. In germline, CDR1 is SGHVS, CDR2 FQNEAQ. CDR3: CASSLGDFQGTIYF. Together with reference TRBV7-8 and TRBJ1-3, the CDR3 gives the full variable domain: GAGVSQSPRYKVAKRGQDVALRCDPISGHVSLFWYQQALGQGPEFLTYFQNEAQLDKSGLPSDRFFAERPEGSVSTLKIQRTQQEDSAVYLCASSLGDFQGTIYFGEGSWLTVV.

The rearrangement uses TRBV20-1 and TRBJ1-1. Germline CDR1 reads DFQATT; CDR2 reads SNEGSKA (reference sequence). The CDR3 consists of 12 residues. This chain's CDR3 is CSAKRKNTEAFF.

The V and J genes are TRBV30 and TRBJ1-1. Per the germline V gene, CDR1 is GTSNPN and CDR2 is SVGIG (reference sequence). CDR3 length: 11 amino acids. CDR3: CAWSVLAEAFF.

The CDR3 protein is CASSPIAGGPHEQYF. The V call is TRBV6-5, the J call TRBJ2-7; TCRdb gives TRBD2 as the D gene, but with no DNA this cannot be confirmed. The CDR3 covers 15 residues. CDR1 is MNHEY and CDR2 is SVGAGI in the germline V gene.

This rearrangement joins TRBV27 to TRBJ1-2; TCRdb reports TRBD1, a call that lacks DNA to check it against. Germline values: CDR1 MNHEY, CDR2 SMNVEV (reference sequence). The CDR3 covers 12 residues. The CDR3 here is CASSFQGNGYTF.

The chain uses TRBV6-6 and TRBJ2-1. Germline CDR1 MNHNY, CDR2 SVGAGI (reference sequence). The CDR3 sequence is 12 residues long. CDR3 region: CASSLTGGEQFF.

This chain uses TRBV11-1 with TRBJ2-5; the D call of TRBD1 rests on TCRdb alone, since no DNA is present to check it. This CDR3 comprises 17 residues. The germline V gene has CDR1 SGHAT and CDR2 FQDESV (reference sequence). This chain's CDR3 is CASSYLLRQGTKETQYF.

The chain joins TRBV7-2 to TRBJ2-5; TCRdb indicates TRBD2, and absent DNA this call remains unverified. The CDR3 consists of 16 residues. Germline V gene data show CDR1 as SGHTA and CDR2 as FQGNSA. CDR3 amino acids: CASSLAGGGASETQYF.

V usage is TRBV28 and J usage is TRBJ2-5. The CDR3 has 14 residues. Looked up from germline, CDR1 is MDHEN and CDR2 is SYDVKM. The CDR3 loop is CASSDPKPLETQYF. Filled out from reference TRBV28 and TRBJ2-5, the complete variable domain reads DVKVTQSSRYLVKRTGEKVFLECVQDMDHENMFWYRQDPGLGLRLIYFSYDVKMKEKGDIPEGYSVSREKKERFSLILESASTNQTSMYLCASSDPKPLETQYFGPGTRLLVL.

CDR3 region: CASSLFGTGDDEQFF. The rearrangement links TRBV5-1 to TRBJ2-1; TCRdb's D call, TRBD1, is unchecked because there is no DNA. The germline gives CDR1 SGHRS, CDR2 YFSETQ. This CDR3 has 15 residues.

The J gene is TRBJ2-4, the V gene TRBV20-1; TCRdb's D call, TRBD2, is unchecked because there is no DNA. The CDR3 has 16 amino acids. CDR1 and CDR2 (germline): DFQATT, SNEGSKA (reference sequence). CDR3 sequence: CSAPSGGASGLDIQYF.

The chain has TRBV20-1 and TRBJ2-7; the D call from TCRdb, TRBD1, cannot be confirmed without DNA. The CDR3 extends over 15 amino acids. CDR1 DFQATT and CDR2 SNEGSKA come from the germline V gene (reference sequence). The CDR3 reads CSASLTGTATYEQYF.

J is TRBJ2-1 and V is TRBV4-1; absent DNA, TCRdb's TRBD2 call cannot be checked. This CDR3 spans 15 amino acids. Germline values: CDR1 MGHRA, CDR2 YSYEKL. Here the CDR3 reads CASSLFSGEYNEQFF.

This rearrangement joins TRBV29-1 to TRBJ2-1; TCRdb designates TRBD2, a call that cannot be tested without DNA. Germline values: CDR1 SQVTM, CDR2 ANQGSEA. This CDR3 is 13 amino acids long. CDR3 residues: CSVEELESSEQFF.

V is TRBV14 and J is TRBJ2-1. This CDR3 region has 13 residues. CDR1 and CDR2 from the germline V gene are SGHDN and FVKESK. CDR3: CASSQVRRSEQFF. Using reference TRBV14 and TRBJ2-1 for the parts outside the CDR3, the full variable domain is EAGVTQFPSHSVIEKGQTVTLRCDPISGHDNLYWYRRVMGKEIKFLLHFVKESKQDESGMPNNRFLAERTGGTYSTLKVQPAELEDSGVYFCASSQVRRSEQFFGPGTRLTVL.

This chain uses TRBV28 with TRBJ2-7; TCRdb returns TRBD1, unconfirmable since there is no DNA. In germline, CDR1 is MDHEN, CDR2 SYDVKM. The CDR3 contains 13 residues. This CDR3 reads CASSLGTPLEQYF.

The rearrangement uses TRBV12-3 or TRBV12-4 and TRBJ2-3; there is no DNA to check the TCRdb D call of TRBD1. There are 14 residues in the CDR3. This chain's CDR3 is CASTLSGPTDTQYF.

The V and J genes are TRBV5-1 and TRBJ1-2. CDR3 length equals 12 residues. Germline V gene sequence: CDR1 SGHRS, CDR2 YFSETQ. The CDR3: CASSMSDYGYTF.

V and J are TRBV12-3 or TRBV12-4 and TRBJ2-7. This CDR3 contains 11 residues. The CDR3 here is CASGWAYEQYF.

CDR3 region: CASTPLRGPTYEQYF. The rearrangement uses TRBV6-6 and TRBJ2-7; with no DNA, the TCRdb D assignment of TRBD1 cannot be verified. Germline-derived CDR1 and CDR2 are MNHNY and SVGAGI (reference sequence). The CDR3 extends over 15 amino acids.

The chain carries TRBV5-1 and TRBJ1-5; TCRdb designates TRBD1, a call that cannot be tested without DNA. The CDR3 is made up of 15 amino acids. Germline V gene lookup returns CDR1 SGHRS and CDR2 YFSETQ. The CDR3 sequence is CASSFSGLGNQPQHF. Full variable domain (missing parts from reference TRBV5-1 and TRBJ1-5): KAGVTQTPRYLIKTRGQQVTLSCSPISGHRSVSWYQQTPGQGLQFLFEYFSETQRNKGNFPGRFSGRQFSNSRSEMNVSTLELGDSALYLCASSFSGLGNQPQHFGDGTRLSIL.

The chain uses TRBV10-2 and TRBJ2-3. This CDR3 contains 15 residues. The V gene's germline CDR1 is WSHSY and CDR2 SAAADI. CDR3 protein: CASSEAALTADTQYF.

The V call is TRBV29-1, the J call TRBJ2-7. Germline V CDR1 and CDR2: SQVTM, ANQGSEA. CDR3 length: 12 residues. The CDR3 is CSVHTGPYEQYF.

The chain combines TRBV11-2 with TRBJ2-2. The CDR3 is 16 residues long. Germline V gene sequence: CDR1 SGHAT, CDR2 FQNNGV. The CDR3 reads CASSPVTLANTGELFF.